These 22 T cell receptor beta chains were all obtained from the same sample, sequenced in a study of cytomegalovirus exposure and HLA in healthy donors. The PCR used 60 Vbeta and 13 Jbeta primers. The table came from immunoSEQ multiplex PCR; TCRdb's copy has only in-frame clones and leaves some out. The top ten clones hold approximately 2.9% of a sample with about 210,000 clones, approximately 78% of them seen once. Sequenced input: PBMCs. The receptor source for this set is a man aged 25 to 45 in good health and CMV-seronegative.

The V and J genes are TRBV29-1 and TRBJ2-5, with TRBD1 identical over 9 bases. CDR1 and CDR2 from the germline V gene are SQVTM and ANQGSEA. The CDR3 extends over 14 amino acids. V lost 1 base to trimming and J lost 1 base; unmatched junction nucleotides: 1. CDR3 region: CSVEGTGVQETQYF. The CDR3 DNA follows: TGCAGCGTTGAAGGGACAGGGGTCCAAGAGACCCAGTACTTC.

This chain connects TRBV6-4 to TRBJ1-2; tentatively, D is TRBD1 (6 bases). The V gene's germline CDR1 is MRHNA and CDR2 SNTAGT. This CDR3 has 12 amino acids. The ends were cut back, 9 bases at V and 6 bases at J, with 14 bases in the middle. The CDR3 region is CARVRQADGYTF. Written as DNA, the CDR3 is TGTGCCAGGGTCCGACAGGCCGATGGCTACACCTTC.

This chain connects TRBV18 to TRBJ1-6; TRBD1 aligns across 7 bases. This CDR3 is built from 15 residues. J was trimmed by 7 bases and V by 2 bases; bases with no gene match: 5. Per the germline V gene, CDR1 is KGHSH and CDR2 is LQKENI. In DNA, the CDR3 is TGTGCCAGCTCACCAGGTACGACAGGGAATTCACCCCTCCACTTT. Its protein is CASSPGTTGNSPLHF.

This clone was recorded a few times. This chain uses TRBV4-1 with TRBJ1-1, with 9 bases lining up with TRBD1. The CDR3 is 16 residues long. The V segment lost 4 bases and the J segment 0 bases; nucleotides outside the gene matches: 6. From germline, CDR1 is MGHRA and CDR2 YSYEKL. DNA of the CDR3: TGCGCCAGCAGCCCGTACGGGACAGGGCTGAACACTGAAGCTTTCTTT. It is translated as CASSPYGTGLNTEAFF.

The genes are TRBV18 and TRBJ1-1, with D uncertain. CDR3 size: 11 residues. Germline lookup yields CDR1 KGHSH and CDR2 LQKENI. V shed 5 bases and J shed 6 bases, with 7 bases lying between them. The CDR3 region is CASSVQSEAFF. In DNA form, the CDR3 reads TGTGCCAGCTCAGTACAGTCTGAAGCTTTCTTT.

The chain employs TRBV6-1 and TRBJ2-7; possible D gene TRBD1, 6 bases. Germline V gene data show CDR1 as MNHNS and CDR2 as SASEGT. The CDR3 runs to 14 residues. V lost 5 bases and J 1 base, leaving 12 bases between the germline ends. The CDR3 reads CASSRDTRSYEQYF. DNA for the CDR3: TGTGCCAGCAGTCGGGACACGAGGTCCTACGAGCAGTACTTC.

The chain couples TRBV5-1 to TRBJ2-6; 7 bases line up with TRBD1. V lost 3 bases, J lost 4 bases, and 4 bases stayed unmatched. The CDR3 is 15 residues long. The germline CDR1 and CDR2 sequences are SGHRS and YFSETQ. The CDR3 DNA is TGCGCCAGCAGCTCCGAGGGGGCCGGGGCCAACGTCCTGACTTTC. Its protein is CASSSEGAGANVLTF.

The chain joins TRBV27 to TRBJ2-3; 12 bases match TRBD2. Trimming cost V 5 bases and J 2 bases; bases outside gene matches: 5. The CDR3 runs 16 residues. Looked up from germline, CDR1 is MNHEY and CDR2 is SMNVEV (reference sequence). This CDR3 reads CASSPGLAGYTDTQYF. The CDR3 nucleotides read TGTGCCAGCAGTCCGGGACTAGCGGGTTACACAGATACGCAGTATTTT.

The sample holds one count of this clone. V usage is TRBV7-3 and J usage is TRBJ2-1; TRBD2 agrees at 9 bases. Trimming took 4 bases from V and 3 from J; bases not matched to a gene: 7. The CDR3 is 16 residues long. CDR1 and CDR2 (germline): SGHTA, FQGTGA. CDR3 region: CASSSQERGDYNEQFF. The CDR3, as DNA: TGTGCCAGCAGCTCCCAGGAGCGGGGGGACTACAATGAGCAGTTCTTC.

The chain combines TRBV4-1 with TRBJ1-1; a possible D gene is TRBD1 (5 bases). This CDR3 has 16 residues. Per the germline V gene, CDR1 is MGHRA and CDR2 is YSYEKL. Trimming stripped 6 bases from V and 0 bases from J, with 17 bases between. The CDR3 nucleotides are TGCGCCAGCAGACACCAGGGAACCCTCATGAACACTGAAGCTTTCTTT. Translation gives CASRHQGTLMNTEAFF.

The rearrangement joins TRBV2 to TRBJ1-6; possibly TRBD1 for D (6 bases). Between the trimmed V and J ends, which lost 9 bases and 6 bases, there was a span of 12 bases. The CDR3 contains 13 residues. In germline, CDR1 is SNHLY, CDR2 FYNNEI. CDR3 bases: TGTGCCAGGGGGACACCGGGTAATTCACCCCTCCACTTT. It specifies CARGTPGNSPLHF.

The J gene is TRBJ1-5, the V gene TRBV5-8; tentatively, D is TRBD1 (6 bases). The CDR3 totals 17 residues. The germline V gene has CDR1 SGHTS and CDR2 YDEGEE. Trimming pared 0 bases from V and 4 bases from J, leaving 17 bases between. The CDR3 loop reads CASSLDRDVVWNQPQHF. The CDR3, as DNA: TGTGCCAGCAGCTTGGACAGGGATGTTGTGTGGAATCAGCCCCAGCATTTT.

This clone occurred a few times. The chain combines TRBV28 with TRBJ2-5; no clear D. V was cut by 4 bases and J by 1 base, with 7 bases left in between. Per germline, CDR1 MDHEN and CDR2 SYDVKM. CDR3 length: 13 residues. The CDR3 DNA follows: TGTGCCAGCAGTTCCATACTCCAAGAGACCCAGTACTTC. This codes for CASSSILQETQYF.

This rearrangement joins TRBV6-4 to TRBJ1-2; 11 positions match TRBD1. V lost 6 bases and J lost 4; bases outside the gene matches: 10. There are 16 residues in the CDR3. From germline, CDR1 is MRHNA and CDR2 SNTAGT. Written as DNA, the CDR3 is TGTGCCAGCAGCCACACTCCGGGACAGGGGGGCTATGGCTACACCTTC. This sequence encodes CASSHTPGQGGYGYTF.

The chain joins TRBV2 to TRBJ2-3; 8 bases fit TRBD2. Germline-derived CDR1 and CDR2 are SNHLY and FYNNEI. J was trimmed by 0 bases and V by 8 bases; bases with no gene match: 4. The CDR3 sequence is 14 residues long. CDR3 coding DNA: TGTGCCAGCTCGCCGGGGGGGAGCACAGATACGCAGTATTTT. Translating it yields CASSPGGSTDTQYF.

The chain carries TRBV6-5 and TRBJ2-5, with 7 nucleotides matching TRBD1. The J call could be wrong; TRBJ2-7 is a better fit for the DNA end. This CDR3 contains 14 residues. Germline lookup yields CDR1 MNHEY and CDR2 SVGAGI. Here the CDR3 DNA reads TGTGCCAGCAGCCCAGGGGACAGTCCCTACGAGCAGTACTTC. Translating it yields CASSPGDSPYEQYF.

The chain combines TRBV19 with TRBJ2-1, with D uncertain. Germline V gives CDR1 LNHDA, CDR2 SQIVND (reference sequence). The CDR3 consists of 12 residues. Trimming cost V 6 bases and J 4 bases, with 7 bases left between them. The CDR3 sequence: CASSPGYNEQFF. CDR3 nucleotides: TGTGCCAGTAGCCCCGGGTACAATGAGCAGTTCTTC.

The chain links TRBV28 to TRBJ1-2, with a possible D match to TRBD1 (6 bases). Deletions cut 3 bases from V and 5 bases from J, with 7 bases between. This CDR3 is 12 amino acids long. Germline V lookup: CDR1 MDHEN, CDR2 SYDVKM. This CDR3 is CASSLDSYGYTF. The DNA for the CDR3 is TGTGCCAGCAGTTTGGACAGTTATGGCTACACCTTC.

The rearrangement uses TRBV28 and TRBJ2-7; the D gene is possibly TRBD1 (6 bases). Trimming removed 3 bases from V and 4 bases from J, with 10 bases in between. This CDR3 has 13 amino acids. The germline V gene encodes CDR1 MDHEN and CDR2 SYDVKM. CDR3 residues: CASSFAQGYEQYF. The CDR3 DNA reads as TGTGCCAGCAGTTTCGCTCAGGGGTACGAGCAGTACTTC.

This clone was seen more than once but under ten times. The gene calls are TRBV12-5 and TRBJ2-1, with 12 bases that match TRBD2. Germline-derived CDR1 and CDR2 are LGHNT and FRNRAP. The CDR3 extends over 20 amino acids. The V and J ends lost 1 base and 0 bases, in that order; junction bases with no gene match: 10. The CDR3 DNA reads TGTGCTAGTGGTTTGGATCTAGCGGGGGGGCCGGTTCGCTCCTACAATGAGCAGTTCTTC. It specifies CASGLDLAGGPVRSYNEQFF.

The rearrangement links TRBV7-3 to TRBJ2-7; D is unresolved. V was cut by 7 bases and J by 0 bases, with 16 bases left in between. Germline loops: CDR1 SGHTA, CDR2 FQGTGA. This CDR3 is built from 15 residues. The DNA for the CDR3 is TGTGCCAGCACCCTAAGAGAGAGTAGCTCCTACGAGCAGTACTTC. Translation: CASTLRESSSYEQYF.

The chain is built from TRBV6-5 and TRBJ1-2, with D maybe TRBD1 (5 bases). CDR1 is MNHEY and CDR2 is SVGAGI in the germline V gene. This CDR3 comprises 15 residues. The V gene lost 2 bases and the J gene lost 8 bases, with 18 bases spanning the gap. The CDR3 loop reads CASSYLGGSPLGYTF. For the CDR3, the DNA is TGTGCCAGCAGTTACCTCGGGGGTAGCCCCCTGGGCTACACCTTC.